The 14 T cell receptor beta chains in this list originate from one sample, sequenced in a study of T-cell memory formation after mild COVID-19 (TCRdb year 2021). Library generation was performed with 5' RACE. Sequencing was carried out with an Illumina NovaSeq 6000. TCRdb itself trimmed the public reads at Q25 with fastp, ran MiXCR and retained productive beta chains. Identical CDR3 proteins give one entry, which carries the most common genes and DNA. This sample lists some 250,000 distinct CDR3 sequences; over 8.5% were detected once. 20% to 25% of the sample goes to the ten largest clones. Sample: PBMCs or a T cell subset sorted from them (not recorded which). The receptor source for this set is a man between 18 and 29 years old who had mild COVID-19 (a few samples of this study predate the infection). The sample titles of this study are shuffled in the database, so cell type and time point are left out; the donor was told from shared clones.

The chain links TRBV20-1 to TRBJ1-5, with 8 bases identical to TRBD1. With V trimmed by 6 bases and J by 7 bases, 14 bases remained unmatched. This CDR3 has 15 amino acids. Germline V lookup: CDR1 DFQATT, CDR2 SNEGSKA (reference sequence). The CDR3 sequence: CSAIAGQGVKQPQHF. In nucleotides, the CDR3 is TGCAGTGCCATCGCCGGACAGGGTGTAAAACAGCCCCAGCATTTT.

This clonotype was detected a few times. The J gene is TRBJ1-1, the V gene TRBV7-2; D is perhaps TRBD1 (5 bases). CDR3 length equals 13 residues. V lost 2 bases and J 11 bases, leaving 15 bases between the germline ends. The germline V gene encodes CDR1 SGHTA and CDR2 FQGNSA. CDR3 protein: CASSLNLGAGAFF. CDR3 coding DNA: TGTGCCAGCAGCTTAAATCTAGGGGCAGGCGCTTTCTTT.

A remark on this clonotype: The junction departs from germline at one end; a sequencing error may be responsible. The chain employs TRBV28 and TRBJ1-2; D perhaps matches TRBD1 (6 bases). Germline CDR1 and CDR2: MDHEN and SYDVKM. The CDR3 extends over 11 amino acids. The chain's CDR3 is CASSTPGQSFF. The CDR3 nucleotides read TGTGCCAGTTCCACCCCCGGACAGAGTTTCTTC.

This clonotype was counted a few times. The chain combines TRBV20-1 with TRBJ2-3; TRBD2 might be the D (5 bases). CDR1 DFQATT and CDR2 SNEGSKA come from the germline V gene (reference sequence). The CDR3 contains 13 residues. Trimming stripped 4 bases from V and 0 bases from J, with 8 bases between. CDR3 DNA: TGCAGTGCTACTAGGACTAGCACAGATACGCAGTATTTT. Translation gives CSATRTSTDTQYF.

In this sample, this clonotype turned up many times. The V and J genes are TRBV11-2 and TRBJ2-3, with D possibly called TRBD1 or TRBD2 (5 bases each). This CDR3 spans 17 amino acids. From germline, CDR1 is SGHAT and CDR2 FQNNGV. Trimming left V 2 bases short and J 1 base short, with 16 bases between. The CDR3: CASSLNYHRTRTDTQYF. The CDR3 DNA sequence: TGTGCCAGCAGCTTAAATTATCACAGGACTCGCACAGATACGCAGTATTTT. The full variable domain, rest sourced from reference TRBV11-2 and TRBJ2-3, is EAGVAQSPRYKIIEKRQSVAFWCNPISGHATLYWYQQILGQGPKLLIQFQNNGVVDDSQLPKDRFSAERLKGVDSTLKIQPAKLEDSAVYLCASSLNYHRTRTDTQYFGPGTRLTVL.

This clonotype has just a few counts. The chain couples TRBV30 to TRBJ2-1; 7 bases agree with TRBD1. Losses at the gene ends were 1 base for V and 3 bases for J; bases not matched to a gene: 12. CDR3 length: 17 amino acids. The germline CDR1 and CDR2 sequences are GTSNPN and SVGIG (reference sequence). The CDR3 spells CAWSADPGQFRYNEQFF. The DNA of the CDR3 is TGTGCCTGGAGTGCAGACCCGGGACAGTTTCGCTACAATGAGCAGTTCTTC. Full variable domain (rest looked up from reference TRBV30 and TRBJ2-1): SQTIHQWPATLVQPVGSPLSLECTVEGTSNPNLYWYRQAAGRGLQLLFYSVGIGQISSEVPQNLSASRPQDRQFILSSKKLLLSDSGFYLCAWSADPGQFRYNEQFFGPGTRLTVL.

In this sample, this clonotype turned up a few times. This chain joins TRBV5-1 and TRBJ2-1; a possible D gene is TRBD2 (5 bases). This CDR3 region has 14 residues. The germline CDR1 and CDR2 sequences are SGHRS and YFSETQ. With 4 bases removed from V and 9 bases from J, the gap between germline ends came to 17 bases. The DNA for the CDR3 is TGCGCCAGCAGCCCGTGGACTTTCATAAGTGAGCAGTTCTTC. Translated, it gives CASSPWTFISEQFF.

The chain carries TRBV29-1 and TRBJ2-2; TRBD1 agrees at 10 bases. Per the germline V gene, CDR1 is SQVTM and CDR2 is ANQGSEA. Losses at the gene ends were 4 bases for V and 3 bases for J; bases not matched to a gene: 17. This CDR3 is 19 amino acids long. In nucleotides, the CDR3 is TGCAGCGTTGCGCTATTTCTAGGACAGGGGGTTTCTCACACCGGGGAGCTGTTTTTT. It codes for CSVALFLGQGVSHTGELFF.

This clonotype was detected only a few times. The genes are TRBV12-3 or TRBV12-4 and TRBJ2-3; D is uncertain. This CDR3 region has 13 residues. V dropped 8 bases and J dropped 9 bases, with 18 bases sitting between them. The CDR3 spells CASGSDLGRTQYF. DNA of the CDR3: TGTGCCAGCGGATCCGACCTCGGGCGGACGCAGTATTTT.

This clonotype has a handful of counts. This sequence joins TRBV7-2 and TRBJ2-3, with D tentatively TRBD1 (6 bases). With 2 bases removed from V and 11 bases from J, the gap between germline ends came to 11 bases. The CDR3 sequence is 12 residues long. The germline V gene encodes CDR1 SGHTA and CDR2 FQGNSA. The CDR3 loop is CASSLWGPRQYF. CDR3 nucleotide sequence: TGTGCCAGCAGCTTATGGGGGCCAAGGCAGTATTTT.

This clonotype was seen only a few times. V usage is TRBV7-9 and J usage is TRBJ2-7; perhaps D is TRBD1 or TRBD2 (5 bases each). Trimming removed 3 bases at V and 2 bases at J, with 20 bases between. CDR1 and CDR2 from the germline V gene are SEHNR and FQNEAQ (reference sequence). The CDR3 consists of 17 residues. The CDR3 region is CASSFAEGPERPYEQYV. The DNA of the CDR3 is TGTGCCAGCAGCTTTGCCGAGGGGCCCGAAAGGCCCTACGAGCAGTACGTC.

This clonotype was seen a handful of times. The chain has TRBV5-6 and TRBJ2-3, with D perhaps given as TRBD1 or TRBD2 (5 bases each). This CDR3 contains 14 residues. Germline assignment: CDR1 SGHDT and CDR2 YYEEEE. V was trimmed by 1 base and J by 4 bases, leaving 10 bases between them. CDR3 coding DNA: TGTGCCAGCAGCTTGAGGGGAGAGGCAGATACGCAGTATTTT. Its translation: CASSLRGEADTQYF. Full variable domain (rest looked up from reference TRBV5-6 and TRBJ2-3): DAGVTQSPTHLIKTRGQQVTLRCSPKSGHDTVSWYQQALGQGPQFIFQYYEEEERQRGNFPDRFSGHQFPNYSSELNVNALLLGDSALYLCASSLRGEADTQYFGPGTRLTVL.

The gene calls are TRBV6-5 and TRBJ1-3, with a tentative D call TRBD1 (5 bases). The CDR3 is 16 amino acids. In germline, CDR1 is MNHEY, CDR2 SVGAGI. Trimming shortened V by 0 bases and J by 2 bases, and 11 bases separated the two germline ends. The CDR3 loop reads CASSYSMTGAGNTIYF. CDR3 sequence (DNA): TGTGCCAGCAGTTACTCGATGACGGGGGCTGGAAACACCATATATTTT.

In this sample, this clonotype turned up a few times. This chain connects TRBV20-1 to TRBJ2-1; 7 bases are shared with TRBD2. J was trimmed by 7 bases and V by 4 bases; bases with no gene match: 4. Germline loops: CDR1 DFQATT, CDR2 SNEGSKA (reference sequence). The CDR3 is 12 amino acids. The CDR3 bases are TGCAGTGCTACTCATAGCGGGAATGAGCAGTTCTTC. Encoded protein: CSATHSGNEQFF.